The next 2 T cell receptor beta chains were all read from a single sample in a study of blood T cell repertoires in COVID-19. Only in-frame clones appear in the TCRdb table, and some are missing; sequencing was by immunoSEQ multiplex PCR. The table records around 68,000 clones, roughly 87% of them present only once. Specimen: peripheral blood. Every receptor here comes from a woman aged 45 to 65 with acute or convalescent COVID-19.

This clone was counted once. The V and J genes are TRBV30 and TRBJ1-5, with 9 bases aligning to TRBD1. The V and J ends lost 2 bases and 4 bases, in that order; junction bases with no gene match: 3. Germline CDR1 GTSNPN, CDR2 SVGIG (reference sequence). This CDR3 is built from 14 residues. The CDR3 region has the DNA TGTGCCTGGAGTCTGGGACAGGGAAATCAGCCCCAGCATTTT. Translated: CAWSLGQGNQPQHF.

The chain couples TRBV19 to TRBJ1-6, with a possible D match to TRBD1 (6 bases). Deletions cut 5 bases from V and 5 bases from J, with 13 bases between. This CDR3 contains 15 residues. Germline CDR1 reads LNHDA; CDR2 reads SQIVND (reference sequence). CDR3 residues: CASSQEDSHNSPLHF. The CDR3 DNA reads TGTGCCAGTAGTCAGGAGGACAGCCATAATTCACCCCTCCACTTT.